This record concerns one TCR beta chain sequence. The antigen it binds to is not known. Base qualities are missing; no much larger clone stands one base away. The data originate from a study of cytomegalovirus exposure and HLA in healthy donors (TCRdb year 2017). With respect to the entire study: In an earlier analysis of 587 of the donors, about 270 Gb of sequence data and 90 million to 120 million unique TCR beta sequences from 180 million or so T cells were reported. An early release that covered 500 to 800 HLA-typed donors contained around 300 gigabases of sequencing data and some 87 million unique TCR sequences. Of the 398 genotyped donors, over 70% fell in the genetic ancestry cluster associated with self-reported Caucasian donors. The aim of the study was to test whether cataloging public T cell receptors could identify signatures of past pathogen exposure. The T cell repertoires of 550 to 850 subjects were profiled by immunosequencing and related to cytomegalovirus serostatus. In addition to the first cohort of roughly 670 subjects, a separate validation cohort of 100 to 150 different subjects was used. High-throughput TCR immunosequencing, statistical association of individual TCRs with disease status, and machine learning were combined to predict cytomegalovirus infection status. A later analysis re-analyzed previously published TCR beta repertoires from 666 donors and added high-resolution HLA genotyping to study TCR occurrence patterns. The later analysis used no new phenotypic data to find candidate immune exposures, relying instead on TCR beta sequences and their occurrence across donors. An earlier analysis of 500 to 750 of the donors applied high-throughput TCR beta sequencing to assess whether each TCR beta V gene segment acted as functional or pseudogenic. Donor age, sex, ethnicity and CMV serostatus were compiled alongside the repertoire data. Genome-wide SNP genotypes for about 65% of the 666 donors were used in a later genetic analysis, which treated that subset as a discovery cohort. Every discovery cohort repertoire had been produced on one sequencing platform. HLA typing covered class I and class II loci at four-digit resolution. Typing coverage differed by locus: A, B, C, DRB1 and DQB1 were typed in roughly 629-630 donors, DQA1 in 500 to 550, DPA1 in around 580, and DPB1 in about 450. Several DR-DQ haplotypes were handled as single units for association and clustering because linkage in the cohort was strong. Across around 400 genotyped donors of the cohort, an average of roughly 250,000 unique TCR beta nucleotide sequences per donor were sequenced, and approximately 17% of those sequences were non-productive. Broad study findings and their caveats: A few of the identified cytomegalovirus-associated TCR beta chains were confirmed in vitro to be specific for cytomegalovirus antigens. The authors suggested that the approach could potentially be generalized to other disease states and immunological phenotypes. The sequencing pipeline was judged likely to have produced a cluster of highly shared sequence variants as a technical artifact. HLA typing was unavailable for some donors at each locus, so association tests used only the typed subset. The presence/absence analyses assumed that sequencing depth was roughly uniform across donors, and that assumption may not be true. V-gene and J-gene trimming of TCR beta chains was associated with a missense DCLRE1C variant in a later genetic analysis, and the association was replicated in an independent cohort. Several of the top co-occurrence clusters appeared to be linked to parvovirus B19, influenza, CMV and Epstein-Barr virus, according to a later analysis. Some IMGT-functional V segments, including TRBV6-2 and TRBV6-3, could not be distinguished by the 87-base-pair reads and were therefore excluded. In the study, roughly 160 TCR beta chains were listed as associated with cytomegalovirus. CMV serostatus was the only immune exposure information available for the cohort. While some public TCRs were present in many individuals, most TCR sequences turned up only very rarely across donors. Strong co-occurrence of HLA alleles, especially DR and DQ, made assigning TCR associations to individual alleles difficult. Most CMV-associated TCR beta chains appeared to be HLA-restricted in a later analysis, and the HLA associations seemed to be driven largely by CMV exposure. Broadly in line with IMGT annotations, most TCR beta V segments showed up in productive rearrangements about 87% or about 30% of the time in an earlier analysis of about 500 of the donors. In this cohort, only TCR beta chains were sequenced, and detectable features were limited by the absence of alpha or paired-chain data. In a later analysis, some 18,000 TCR beta sequences were associated with specific HLA alleles at a false discovery rate of 0.05. According to a later genetic analysis, donors in an Asian-associated ancestry cluster had fewer N-insertions in productive TCRs than the approximately 670-donor mean. In a later analysis, HLA-associated TCR beta chains showed more clonal expansion and lower generation probabilities than non-associated chains that were equally common. Correlated functional status among segregating V segments might reflect linkage disequilibrium, but an unknown experimental factor could not be ruled out. A further reported finding was that TCR beta sequences accurately predicted the HLA-A and HLA-B alleles for most subjects in the first cohort. Because counts were too low, seventeen rarely observed V segments, including chromosome 9 orphons, were left out of the earlier analysis of 587 of the donors. The classifier was reported to diagnose cytomegalovirus status with high specificity and sensitivity in both the original and validation cohorts. In a later analysis, TCR association rates were found to vary across HLA loci, with the most associated TCRs seen for DRB1 alleles and the fewest for HLA-C alleles.

The cohort was made up of around 720 healthy bone marrow donors. At the time of sampling, every cohort member was nominally healthy, though immune exposures that went unrecorded were likely present. The donor was CMV seronegative and belonged to the group of 352 seronegative cohort members. Each donor provided a peripheral blood sample, and peripheral blood mononuclear cells were used for TCR beta sequencing. Genomic DNA extraction from the blood cell samples was performed with the Qiagen DNeasy Blood Extraction Kit. The method behind the library was the immunoSEQ multiplex PCR assay. A mixture of 60 forward primers for TCR Vbeta segments and 13 reverse primers for TCR Jbeta segments was used in the multiplex PCR. A multiplex PCR assay on genomic DNA amplified the CDR3 region of rearranged TCR beta genes. On the Illumina HiSeq System, the amplified TCR beta libraries were sequenced as 87-base-pair reads. The paper's processing steps were these. In a later analysis, tens of millions of unique TCR beta chains were counted across the 500 to 700 repertoires, and approximately 11 million of these chains were shared by at least two donors. Raw reads were error-corrected and collapsed into unique sequences with a nearest-neighbor algorithm that merged closely related sequences to remove PCR and sequencing errors. V, D and J gene segments were assigned by aligning CDR3 sequences to IMGT reference sequences. For a sequence to be retained, at least a six-nucleotide match to both a V gene segment and a J gene segment was required. Rearrangements were called productive when the CDR3 lacked stop codons and stayed in frame with V and J; all others were non-productive. Following IMGT convention, CDR3 was defined as the stretch from the second conserved V-encoded cysteine up to the conserved J-encoded phenylalanine. Sequences without an unambiguous match to a single V gene segment were excluded from the earlier analysis of about 640 of the donors. In an earlier analysis of 587 of the donors, a V segment was called functional when productive rearrangements were above 56.7%, and segregating when the standard deviation between donors exceeded 5%. A statistical classification framework was built to diagnose cytomegalovirus status from the catalog of TCR beta chain sequences. In a later analysis, V and J genes were assigned by comparing TCR nucleotide sequences against IMGT/GENE-DB human TR gene sequences. Using the TCRdist pipeline, a later analysis assigned CDR3 sequences along with most-parsimonious VDJ recombination scenarios. In a later analysis, every TCR beta chain was defined by the combination of its CDR3 amino acid sequence and its V-gene family, and reads without a unique V-gene family were dropped. As a way to deal with suspected cross-contamination and a sequencing artifact, a later analysis dropped hundreds of nucleotide sequences that were highly shared and had low generation probability. A later analysis calculated a clonal expansion index for each public chain from normalized within-repertoire ranks of inferred template counts. Generation probabilities in a later analysis came from a VDJ recombination model fitted to out-of-frame rearrangements, and those results were checked against IGoR. A later analysis scored TCR-TCR, TCR-HLA and TCR-CMV co-occurrence with hypergeometric tests, applying a repertoire-size bias correction to TCR pairs. To estimate false discovery rates, a later analysis permuted the HLA or CMV assignments 20 times. In a later analysis, co-occurring TCRs were grouped using DBSCAN, and TCRdist sequence similarity was added for clustering within HLA-allele-positive subsets. Co-occurrence clustering excluded repertoires with fewer than 30,000 or more than 120,000 public chains, plus five with anomalous nucleotide sharing. The table comes from immuneACCESS by way of TCRdb, which keeps in-frame sequences with V and J called. Part of the clones is missing from these tables; in studies checked, under half for an unresolved V gene and the rest for unknown reasons. V, J and clone size are taken as reported in that table, and D and trimming were inferred from the DNA itself. The sample table holds around 210,000 clones, of which around 83% were seen once. In total, the top ten clones hold around 2.7% of the sample.

The CDR3 runs 14 amino acids, cysteine and phenylalanine included. CDR3 DNA is the only sequence kept; it has 42 bases, read in frame from the first base. Germline trimming: 5 bases from V, 4 bases from J; junction bases outside gene matches: 6. In the germline V gene (reference sequence), CDR1 corresponds to SSHAT and CDR2 to FNYEAQ. This TCR was recovered from a woman aged 40 to 50 in good health and CMV-seronegative. The sequence joins TRBV7-7 to TRBJ2-5, with 8 central nucleotides matching TRBD1. The sequenced material came from PBMCs. The CDR3: CASSTGQGRETQYF. The DNA sequence reads TGTGCCAGCAGCACTGGACAGGGCCGAGAGACCCAGTACTTC.